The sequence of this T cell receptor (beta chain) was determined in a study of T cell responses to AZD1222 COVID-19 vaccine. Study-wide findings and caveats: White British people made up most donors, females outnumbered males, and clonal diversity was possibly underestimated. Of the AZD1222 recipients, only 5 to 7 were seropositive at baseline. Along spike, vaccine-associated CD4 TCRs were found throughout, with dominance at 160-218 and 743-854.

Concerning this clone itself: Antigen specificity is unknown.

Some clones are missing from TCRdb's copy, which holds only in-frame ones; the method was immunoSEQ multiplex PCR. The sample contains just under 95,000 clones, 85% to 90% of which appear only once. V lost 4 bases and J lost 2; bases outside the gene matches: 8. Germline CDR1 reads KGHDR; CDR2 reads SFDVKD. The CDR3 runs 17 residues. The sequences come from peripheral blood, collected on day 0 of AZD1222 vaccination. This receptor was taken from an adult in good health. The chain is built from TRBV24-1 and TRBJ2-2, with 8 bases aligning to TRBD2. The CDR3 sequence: CATSDFVLAENTGELFF. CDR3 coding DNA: TGTGCCACCAGTGACTTCGTACTAGCGGAAAACACCGGGGAGCTGTTTTTT.